The table lists the clone carrying this T cell receptor beta chain with a few counts. Its antigen is unidentified. In building TCR beta libraries, iRepertoire HTBI primers were used together with Arm-PCR of CDR3 regions. TCRdb itself ran the multiplex PCR reads through MiXCR, one entry per CDR3 protein. The sample consists of fewer than 550,000 distinct CDR3 sequences, roughly 15% of them appearing once. These data originate in a study of regulatory T cells in long-lasting Graves disease. Points from the study as a whole: TRBV28, TRBJ1-2 and TRBJ2-5 were segments that persistent disease favored.

The V end lost 6 bases, the J end lost 9 bases, and 15 bases lay between the germline ends. Germline CDR1 is SGHTA and CDR2 is FQGTGA. The CDR3 has 13 amino acids. As for time point: newly diagnosed GD, antithyroid drugs for less than 3 months. The TCR library was made from RNA that had been extracted from PBMCs in TRIzol. The sample was also linked to a second study, of T cells in Graves' hyperthyroidism and ophthalmopathy. That study reports: It was considered stable Graves' hyperthyroidism when ophthalmopathy did not progress within 18 months.

V is TRBV7-3 and J is TRBJ2-1; the D gene is possibly TRBD2 (6 bases). This clonotype was sampled from a woman in her late teens or twenties with Graves disease. The sample was peripheral blood mononuclear cells (PBMCs), taken at new diagnosis, from a patient treated with antithyroid drugs. This CDR3 is CASSLAGMGEQFF. The DNA for the CDR3 is TGTGCCAGCAGTTTGGCGGGAATGGGTGAGCAGTTCTTC.